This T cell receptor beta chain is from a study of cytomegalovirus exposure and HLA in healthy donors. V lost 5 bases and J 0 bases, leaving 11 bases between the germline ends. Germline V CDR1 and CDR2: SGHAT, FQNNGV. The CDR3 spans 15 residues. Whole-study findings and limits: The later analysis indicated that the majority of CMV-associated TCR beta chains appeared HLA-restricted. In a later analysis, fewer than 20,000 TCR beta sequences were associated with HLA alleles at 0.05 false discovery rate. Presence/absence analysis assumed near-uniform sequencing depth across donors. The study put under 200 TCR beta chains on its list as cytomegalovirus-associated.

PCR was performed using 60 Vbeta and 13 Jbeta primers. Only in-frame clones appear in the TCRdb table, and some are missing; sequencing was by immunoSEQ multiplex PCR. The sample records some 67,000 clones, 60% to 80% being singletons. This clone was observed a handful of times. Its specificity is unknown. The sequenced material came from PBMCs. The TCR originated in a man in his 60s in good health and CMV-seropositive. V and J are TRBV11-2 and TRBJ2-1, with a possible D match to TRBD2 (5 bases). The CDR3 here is CASSHGVHSYNEQFF. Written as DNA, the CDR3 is TGTGCCAGCAGCCACGGGGTACACTCCTACAATGAGCAGTTCTTC. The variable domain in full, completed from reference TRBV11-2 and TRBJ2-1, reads EAGVAQSPRYKIIEKRQSVAFWCNPISGHATLYWYQQILGQGPKLLIQFQNNGVVDDSQLPKDRFSAERLKGVDSTLKIQPAKLEDSAVYLCASSHGVHSYNEQFFGPGTRLTVL.